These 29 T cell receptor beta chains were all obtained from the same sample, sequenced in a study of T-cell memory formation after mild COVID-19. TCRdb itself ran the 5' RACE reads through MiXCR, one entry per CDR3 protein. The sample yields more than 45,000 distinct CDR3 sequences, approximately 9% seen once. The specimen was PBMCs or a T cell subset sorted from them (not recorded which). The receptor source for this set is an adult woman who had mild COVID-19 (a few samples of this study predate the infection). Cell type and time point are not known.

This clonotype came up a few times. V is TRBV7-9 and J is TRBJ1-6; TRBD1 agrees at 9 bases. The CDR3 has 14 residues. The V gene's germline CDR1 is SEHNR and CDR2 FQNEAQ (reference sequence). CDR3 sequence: CACGPGQGKSPLHF. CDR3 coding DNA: TGTGCGTGCGGGCCAGGACAGGGGAAATCACCCCTCCACTTT.

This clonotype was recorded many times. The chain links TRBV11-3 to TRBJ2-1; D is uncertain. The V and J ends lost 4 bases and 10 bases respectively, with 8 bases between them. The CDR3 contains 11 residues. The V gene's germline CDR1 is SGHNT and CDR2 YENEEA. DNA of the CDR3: TGTGCCAGCAGCTACCTCGGGGAGCAGTTCTTC. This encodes CASSYLGEQFF. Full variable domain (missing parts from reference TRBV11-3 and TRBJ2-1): EAGVVQSPRYKIIEKKQPVAFWCNPISGHNTLYWYLQNLGQGPELLIRYENEEAVDDSQLPKDRFSAERLKGVDSTLKIQPAELGDSAVYLCASSYLGEQFFGPGTRLTVL.

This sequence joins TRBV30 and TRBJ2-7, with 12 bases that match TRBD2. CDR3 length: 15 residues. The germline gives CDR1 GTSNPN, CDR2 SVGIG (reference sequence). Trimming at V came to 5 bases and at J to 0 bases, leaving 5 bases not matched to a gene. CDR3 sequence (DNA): TGTGCCTGGGGGGGGACTAGCGGGCGCTCCTACGAGCAGTACTTC. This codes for CAWGGTSGRSYEQYF.

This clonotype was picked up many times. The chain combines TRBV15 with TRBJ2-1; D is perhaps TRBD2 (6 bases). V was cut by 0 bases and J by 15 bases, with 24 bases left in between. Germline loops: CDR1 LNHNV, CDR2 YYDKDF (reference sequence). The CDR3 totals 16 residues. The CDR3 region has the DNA TGTGCCACCAGCAGAGATGGGCTAGCGAACTACCATGAGTCGTTCTTC. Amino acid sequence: CATSRDGLANYHESFF.

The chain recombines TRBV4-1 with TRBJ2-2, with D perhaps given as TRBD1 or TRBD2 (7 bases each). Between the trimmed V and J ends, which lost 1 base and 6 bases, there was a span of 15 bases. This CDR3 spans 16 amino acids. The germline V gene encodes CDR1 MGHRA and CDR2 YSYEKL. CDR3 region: CASSQGGGQRAGELFF. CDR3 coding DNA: TGCGCCAGCAGCCAAGGGGGGGGACAGCGGGCCGGGGAGCTGTTTTTT.

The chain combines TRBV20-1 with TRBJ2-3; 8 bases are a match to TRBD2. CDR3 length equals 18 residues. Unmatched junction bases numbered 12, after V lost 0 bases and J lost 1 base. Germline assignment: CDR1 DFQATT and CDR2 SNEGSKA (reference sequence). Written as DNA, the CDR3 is TGCAGTGCTAGAGACGGCGGGGGGATGGCTATTGGCACAGATACGCAGTATTTT. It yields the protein CSARDGGGMAIGTDTQYF.

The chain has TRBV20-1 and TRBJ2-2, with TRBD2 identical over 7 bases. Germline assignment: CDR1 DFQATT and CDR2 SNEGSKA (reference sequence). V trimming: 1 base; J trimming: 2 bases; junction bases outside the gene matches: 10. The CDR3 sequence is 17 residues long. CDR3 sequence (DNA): TGCAGTGCTAGAGTCGGTGGTCTAGCGGTTAACACCGGGGAGCTGTTTTTT. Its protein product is CSARVGGLAVNTGELFF.

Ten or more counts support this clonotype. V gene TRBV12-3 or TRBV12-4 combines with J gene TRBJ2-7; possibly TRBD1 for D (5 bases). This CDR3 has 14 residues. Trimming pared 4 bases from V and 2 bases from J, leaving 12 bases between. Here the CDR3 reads CASSSNSGTYEQYF. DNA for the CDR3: TGTGCCAGCAGTTCTAACTCAGGGACCTACGAGCAGTACTTC.

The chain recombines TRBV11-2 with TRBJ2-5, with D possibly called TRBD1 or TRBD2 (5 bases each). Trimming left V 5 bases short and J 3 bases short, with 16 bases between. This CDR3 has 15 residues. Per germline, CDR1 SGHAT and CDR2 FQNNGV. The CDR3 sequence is CASSAPGDVKETQYF. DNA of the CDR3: TGTGCCAGCAGCGCACCCGGGGACGTAAAAGAGACCCAGTACTTC.

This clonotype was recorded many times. CDR3 in amino acids: CSASPLGISSTDTQYF. For the CDR3, the DNA is TGCAGTGCTAGCCCCCTGGGGATTTCTAGCACAGATACGCAGTATTTT. The chain uses TRBV20-1 and TRBJ2-3, with D hard to call. V lost 3 bases to trimming and J lost 0 bases, with 16 bases between them. CDR1 DFQATT and CDR2 SNEGSKA come from the germline V gene (reference sequence). This CDR3 contains 16 residues.

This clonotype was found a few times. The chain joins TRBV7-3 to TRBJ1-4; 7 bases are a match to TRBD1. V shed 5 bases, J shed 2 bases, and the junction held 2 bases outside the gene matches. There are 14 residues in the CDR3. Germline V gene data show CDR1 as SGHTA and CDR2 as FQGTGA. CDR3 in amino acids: CASSPTGTNEKLFF. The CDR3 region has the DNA TGTGCCAGCAGCCCGACAGGGACTAATGAAAAACTGTTTTTT.

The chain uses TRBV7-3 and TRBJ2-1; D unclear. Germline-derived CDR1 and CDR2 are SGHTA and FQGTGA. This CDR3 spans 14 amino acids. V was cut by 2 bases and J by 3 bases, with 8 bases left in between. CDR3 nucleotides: TGTGCCAGCAGCTTAGGCCAGGACTACAATGAGCAGTTCTTC. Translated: CASSLGQDYNEQFF.

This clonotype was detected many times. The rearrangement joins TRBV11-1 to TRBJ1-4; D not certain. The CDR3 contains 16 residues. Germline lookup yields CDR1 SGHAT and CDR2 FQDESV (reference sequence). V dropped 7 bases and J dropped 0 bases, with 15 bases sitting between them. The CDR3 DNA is TGTGCCAGCACGCTCGGGATAGATGCAACTAATGAAAAACTGTTTTTT. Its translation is CASTLGIDATNEKLFF. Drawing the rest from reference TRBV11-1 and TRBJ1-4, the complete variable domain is EAEVAQSPRYKITEKSQAVAFWCDPISGHATLYWYRQILGQGPELLVQFQDESVVDDSQLPKDRFSAERLKGVDSTLKIQPAELGDSAMYLCASTLGIDATNEKLFFGSGTQLSVL.

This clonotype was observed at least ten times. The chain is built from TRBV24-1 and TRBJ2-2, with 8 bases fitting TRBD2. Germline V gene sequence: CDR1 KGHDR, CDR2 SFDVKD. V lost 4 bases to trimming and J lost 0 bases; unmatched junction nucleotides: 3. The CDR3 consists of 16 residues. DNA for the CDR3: TGTGCCACCAGTGACTCGGGACTAGCGAACACCGGGGAGCTGTTTTTT. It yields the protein CATSDSGLANTGELFF.

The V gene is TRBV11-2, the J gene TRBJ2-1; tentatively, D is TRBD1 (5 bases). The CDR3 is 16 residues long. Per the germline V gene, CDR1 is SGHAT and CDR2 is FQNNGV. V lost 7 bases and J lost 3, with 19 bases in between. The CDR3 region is CASTLFGATNYNEQFF. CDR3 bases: TGTGCCAGCACCCTCTTTGGGGCCACCAACTACAATGAGCAGTTCTTC. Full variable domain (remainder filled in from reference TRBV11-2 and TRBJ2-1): EAGVAQSPRYKIIEKRQSVAFWCNPISGHATLYWYQQILGQGPKLLIQFQNNGVVDDSQLPKDRFSAERLKGVDSTLKIQPAKLEDSAVYLCASTLFGATNYNEQFFGPGTRLTVL.

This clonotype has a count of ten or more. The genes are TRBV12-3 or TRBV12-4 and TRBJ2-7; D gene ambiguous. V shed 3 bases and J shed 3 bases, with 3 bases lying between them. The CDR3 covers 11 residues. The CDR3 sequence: CASSLGYEQYF. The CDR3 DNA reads TGTGCCAGCAGTTTGGGCTACGAGCAGTACTTC.

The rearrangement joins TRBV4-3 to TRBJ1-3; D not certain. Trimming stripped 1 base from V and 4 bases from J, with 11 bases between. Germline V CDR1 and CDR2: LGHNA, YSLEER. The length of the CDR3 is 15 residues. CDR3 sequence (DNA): TGCGCCAGCAGCCAAGGGGGAATTAGCGGAAACACCATATATTTT. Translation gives CASSQGGISGNTIYF.

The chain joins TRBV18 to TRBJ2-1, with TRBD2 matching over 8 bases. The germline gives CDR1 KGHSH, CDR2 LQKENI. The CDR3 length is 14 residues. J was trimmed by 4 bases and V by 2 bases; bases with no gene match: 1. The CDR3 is CASSPTSGYNEQFF. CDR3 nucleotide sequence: TGTGCCAGCTCACCAACTAGCGGATACAATGAGCAGTTCTTC.

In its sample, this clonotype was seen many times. This chain's CDR3 is CSVADRGYEQYF. For the CDR3, the DNA is TGCAGCGTCGCCGACAGGGGATACGAGCAGTACTTC. This chain joins TRBV29-1 and TRBJ2-7; TRBD1 aligns across 8 bases. With V trimmed by 6 bases and J by 4 bases, 5 bases remained unmatched. The length of the CDR3 is 12 residues. The germline gives CDR1 SQVTM, CDR2 ANQGSEA.

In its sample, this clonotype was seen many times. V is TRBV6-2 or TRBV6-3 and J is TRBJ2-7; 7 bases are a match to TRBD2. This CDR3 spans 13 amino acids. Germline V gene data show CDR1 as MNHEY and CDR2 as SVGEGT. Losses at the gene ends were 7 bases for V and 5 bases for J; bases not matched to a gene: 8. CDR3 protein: CASKRGSGNEQYF. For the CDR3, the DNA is TGTGCCAGCAAGCGCGGGAGTGGCAACGAGCAGTACTTC.

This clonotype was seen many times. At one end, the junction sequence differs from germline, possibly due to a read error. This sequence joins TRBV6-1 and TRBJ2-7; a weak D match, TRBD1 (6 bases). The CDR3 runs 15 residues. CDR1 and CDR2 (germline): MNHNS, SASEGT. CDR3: CASREGTIVSYEQYF. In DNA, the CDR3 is TGTGCCAGCAGAGAAGGGACAATAGTTTCCTACGAGCAGTACTTC.

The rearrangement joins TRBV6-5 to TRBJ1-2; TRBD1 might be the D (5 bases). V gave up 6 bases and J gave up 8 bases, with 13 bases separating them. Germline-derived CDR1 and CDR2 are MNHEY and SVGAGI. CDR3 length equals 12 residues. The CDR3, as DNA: TGTGCCAGCAGGGGCCAGGGTCGCGGCTACACCTTC. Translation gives CASRGQGRGYTF.

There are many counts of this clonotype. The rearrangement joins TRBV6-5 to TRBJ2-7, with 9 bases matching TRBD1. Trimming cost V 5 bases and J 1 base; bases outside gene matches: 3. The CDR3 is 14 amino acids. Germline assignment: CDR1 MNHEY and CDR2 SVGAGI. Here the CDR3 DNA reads TGTGCCAGCAGTCCGGGACAGGGATCCTACGAGCAGTACTTC. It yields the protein CASSPGQGSYEQYF.

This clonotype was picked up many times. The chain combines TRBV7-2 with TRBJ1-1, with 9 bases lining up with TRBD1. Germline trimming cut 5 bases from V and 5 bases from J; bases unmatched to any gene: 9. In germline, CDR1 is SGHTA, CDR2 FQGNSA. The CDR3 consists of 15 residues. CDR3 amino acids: CASSPQQGAFTEAFF. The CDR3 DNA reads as TGTGCCAGCAGCCCCCAACAGGGGGCCTTTACTGAAGCTTTCTTT.

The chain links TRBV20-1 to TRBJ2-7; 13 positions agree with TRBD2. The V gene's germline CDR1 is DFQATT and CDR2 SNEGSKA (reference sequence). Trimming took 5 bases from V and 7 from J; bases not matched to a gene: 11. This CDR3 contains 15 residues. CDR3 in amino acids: CSARTSGRVDGEQYF. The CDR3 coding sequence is TGCAGTGCTCGGACTAGCGGGAGAGTGGATGGTGAGCAGTACTTC.

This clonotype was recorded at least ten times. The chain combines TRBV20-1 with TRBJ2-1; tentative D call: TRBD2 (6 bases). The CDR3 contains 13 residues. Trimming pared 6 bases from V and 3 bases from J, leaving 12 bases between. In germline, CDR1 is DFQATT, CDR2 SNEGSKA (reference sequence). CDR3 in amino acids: CSAQTSNYNEQFF. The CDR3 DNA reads TGCAGTGCCCAGACTAGTAACTACAATGAGCAGTTCTTC.

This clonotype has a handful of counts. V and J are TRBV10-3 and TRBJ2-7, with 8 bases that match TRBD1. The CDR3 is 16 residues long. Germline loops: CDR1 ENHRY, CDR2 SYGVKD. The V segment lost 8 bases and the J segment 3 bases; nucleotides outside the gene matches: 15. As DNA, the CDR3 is TGTGCCATCCCACCGCCGACGGACAGGGTTGACTACGAGCAGTACTTC. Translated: CAIPPPTDRVDYEQYF.

CDR3 in DNA: TGTGCCAGCAGTGGGTCGGACAGGGACTATGGCTACACCTTC. This sequence encodes CASSGSDRDYGYTF. The J gene is TRBJ1-2, the V gene TRBV6-5; 8 bases map to TRBD1. This CDR3 spans 14 amino acids. Germline V gives CDR1 MNHEY, CDR2 SVGAGI. V shed 5 bases, J shed 3 bases, and the junction held 5 bases outside the gene matches.

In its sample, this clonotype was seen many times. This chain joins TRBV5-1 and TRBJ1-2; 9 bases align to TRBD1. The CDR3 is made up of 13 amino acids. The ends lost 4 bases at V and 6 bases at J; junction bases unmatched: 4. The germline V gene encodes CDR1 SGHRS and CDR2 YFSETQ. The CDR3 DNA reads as TGCGCCAGCAGCGAGGGACAGGGACATGGCTACACCTTC. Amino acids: CASSEGQGHGYTF. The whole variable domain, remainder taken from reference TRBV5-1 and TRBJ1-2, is KAGVTQTPRYLIKTRGQQVTLSCSPISGHRSVSWYQQTPGQGLQFLFEYFSETQRNKGNFPGRFSGRQFSNSRSEMNVSTLELGDSALYLCASSEGQGHGYTFGSGTRLTVV.